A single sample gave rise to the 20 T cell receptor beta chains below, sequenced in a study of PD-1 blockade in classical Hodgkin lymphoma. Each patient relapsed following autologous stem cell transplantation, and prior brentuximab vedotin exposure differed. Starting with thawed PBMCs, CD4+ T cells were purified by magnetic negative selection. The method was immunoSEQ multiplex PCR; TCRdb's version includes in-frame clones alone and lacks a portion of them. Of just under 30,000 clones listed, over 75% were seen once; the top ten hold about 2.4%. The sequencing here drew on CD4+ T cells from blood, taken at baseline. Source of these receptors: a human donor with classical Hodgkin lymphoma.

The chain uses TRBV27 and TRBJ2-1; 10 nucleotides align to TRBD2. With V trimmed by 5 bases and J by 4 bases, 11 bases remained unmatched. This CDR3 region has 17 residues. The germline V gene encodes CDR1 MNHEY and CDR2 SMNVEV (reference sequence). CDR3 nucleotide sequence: TGTGCCAGCAGTACAGGGGCTAGCGGGAGCTTTTACAATGAGCAGTTCTTC. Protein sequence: CASSTGASGSFYNEQFF.

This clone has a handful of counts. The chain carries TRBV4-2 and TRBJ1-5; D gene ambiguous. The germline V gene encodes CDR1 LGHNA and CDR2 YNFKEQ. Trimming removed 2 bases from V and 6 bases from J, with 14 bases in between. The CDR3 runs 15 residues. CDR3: CASSQFGERGQPQHF. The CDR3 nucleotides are TGTGCCAGCAGCCAATTTGGGGAACGGGGTCAGCCCCAGCATTTT.

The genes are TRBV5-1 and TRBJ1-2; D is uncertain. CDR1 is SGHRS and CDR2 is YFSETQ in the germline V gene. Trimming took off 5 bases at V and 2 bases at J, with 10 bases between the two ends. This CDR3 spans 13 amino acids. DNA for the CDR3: TGCGCCAGCAGGGAACAGCAAAACTATGGCTACACCTTC. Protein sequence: CASREQQNYGYTF.

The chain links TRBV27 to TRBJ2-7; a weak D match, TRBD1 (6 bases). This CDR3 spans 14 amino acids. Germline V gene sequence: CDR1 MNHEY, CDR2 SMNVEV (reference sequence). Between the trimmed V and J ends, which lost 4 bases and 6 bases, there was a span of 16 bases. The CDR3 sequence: CASSSRTAVSEQYF. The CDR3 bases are TGTGCCAGCAGTTCACGGACAGCCGTAAGCGAGCAGTACTTC.

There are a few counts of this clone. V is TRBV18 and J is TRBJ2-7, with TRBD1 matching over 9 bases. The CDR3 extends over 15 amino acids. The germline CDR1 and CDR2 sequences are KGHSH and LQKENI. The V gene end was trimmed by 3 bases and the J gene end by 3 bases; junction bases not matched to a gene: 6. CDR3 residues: CASSPPGTGNYEQYF. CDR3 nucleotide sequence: TGTGCCAGCTCACCCCCAGGGACAGGGAACTACGAGCAGTACTTC.

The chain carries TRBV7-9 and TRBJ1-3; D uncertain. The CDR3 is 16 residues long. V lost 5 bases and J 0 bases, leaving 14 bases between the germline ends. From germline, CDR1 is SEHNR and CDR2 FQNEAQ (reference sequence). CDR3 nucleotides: TGTGCCAGCAGCCACCGAAAAGGGCCCTCTGGAAACACCATATATTTT. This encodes CASSHRKGPSGNTIYF.

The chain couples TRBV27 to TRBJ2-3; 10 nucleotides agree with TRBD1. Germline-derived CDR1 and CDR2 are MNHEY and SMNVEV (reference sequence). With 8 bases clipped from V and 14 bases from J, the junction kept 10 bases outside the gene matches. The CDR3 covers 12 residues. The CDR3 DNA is TGTGCCAGCCACCATGACAGGGGGCGTTTGTATTTT. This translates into CASHHDRGRLYF.

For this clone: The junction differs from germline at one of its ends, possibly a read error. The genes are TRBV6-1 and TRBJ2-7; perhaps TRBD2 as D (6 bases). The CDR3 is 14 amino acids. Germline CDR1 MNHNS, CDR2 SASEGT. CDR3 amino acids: CASSESGVRQGTDF. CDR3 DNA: TGTGCCAGCAGTGAATCGGGAGTTCGGCAAGGCACGGACTTC.

CDR3 sequence reads: CASSPKTSGVPYEQYF. CDR3 nucleotide sequence: TGTGCCAGCAGTCCCAAGACTAGCGGGGTCCCCTACGAGCAGTACTTC. This chain connects TRBV27 to TRBJ2-7; 11 bases line up with TRBD2. Germline values: CDR1 MNHEY, CDR2 SMNVEV (reference sequence). The CDR3 covers 16 residues. The V gene end was trimmed by 5 bases and the J gene end by 2 bases; junction bases not matched to a gene: 8.

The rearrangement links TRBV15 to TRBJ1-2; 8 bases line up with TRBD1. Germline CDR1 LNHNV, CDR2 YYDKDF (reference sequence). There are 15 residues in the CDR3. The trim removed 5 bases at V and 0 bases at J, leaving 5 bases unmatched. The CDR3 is CATSGQGETNYGYTF. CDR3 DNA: TGTGCCACCAGCGGACAGGGAGAGACTAACTATGGCTACACCTTC.

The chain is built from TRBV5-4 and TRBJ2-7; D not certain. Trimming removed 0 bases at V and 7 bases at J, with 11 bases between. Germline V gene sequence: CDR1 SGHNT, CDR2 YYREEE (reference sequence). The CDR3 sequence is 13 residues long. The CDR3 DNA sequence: TGTGCCAGCAGCTTGGACACGTTGGGGGAGCAGTACTTC. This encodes CASSLDTLGEQYF. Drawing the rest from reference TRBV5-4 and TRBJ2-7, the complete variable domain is ETGVTQSPTHLIKTRGQQVTLRCSSQSGHNTVSWYQQALGQGPQFIFQYYREEENGRGNFPPRFSGLQFPNYSSELNVNALELDDSALYLCASSLDTLGEQYFGPGTRLTVT.

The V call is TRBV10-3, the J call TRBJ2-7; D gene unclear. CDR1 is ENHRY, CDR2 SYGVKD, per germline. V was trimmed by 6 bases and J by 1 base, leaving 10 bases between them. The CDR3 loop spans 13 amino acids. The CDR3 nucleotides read TGTGCCATCAGGGGTACCGATTCCTACGAGCAGTACTTC. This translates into CAIRGTDSYEQYF.

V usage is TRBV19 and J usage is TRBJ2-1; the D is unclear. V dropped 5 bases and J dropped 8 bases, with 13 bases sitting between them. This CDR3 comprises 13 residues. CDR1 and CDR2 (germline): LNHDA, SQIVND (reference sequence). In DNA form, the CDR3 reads TGTGCCAGTAGTGTCCTGGGCCCTTATGAGCAGTTCTTC. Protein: CASSVLGPYEQFF.

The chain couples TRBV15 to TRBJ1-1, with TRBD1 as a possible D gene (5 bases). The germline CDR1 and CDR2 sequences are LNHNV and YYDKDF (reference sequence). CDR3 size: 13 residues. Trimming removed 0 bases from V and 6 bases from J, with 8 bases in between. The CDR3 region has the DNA TGTGCCACCAGCAGAGAGAGGGGTTCTGAAGCTTTCTTT. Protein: CATSRERGSEAFF.

CDR3: CASSVDAEKGYTF. CDR3 coding DNA: TGTGCCAGCAGCGTAGATGCGGAAAAAGGCTACACCTTC. The V and J genes are TRBV9 and TRBJ1-2, with D uncertain. Germline CDR1 SGDLS, CDR2 YYNGEE. The ends were cut back, 0 bases at V and 8 bases at J, with 11 bases in the middle. This CDR3 is 13 amino acids long.

In nucleotides, the CDR3 is TGTGCCAGTAGTATAGGACAGCTCGCAACTAATGAAAAACTGTTTTTT. The encoded protein is CASSIGQLATNEKLFF. The chain employs TRBV19 and TRBJ1-4; a possible D gene is TRBD1 (5 bases). Germline V gene data show CDR1 as LNHDA and CDR2 as SQIVND (reference sequence). The V end was cut by 1 base, the J end by 0 bases, with 9 bases between. The CDR3 is 16 amino acids.

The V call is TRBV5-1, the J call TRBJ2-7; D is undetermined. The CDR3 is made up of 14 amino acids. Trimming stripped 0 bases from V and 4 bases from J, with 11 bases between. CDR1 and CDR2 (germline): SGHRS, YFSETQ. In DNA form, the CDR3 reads TGCGCCAGCAGCTTGGGCGGAAACGGGTACGAGCAGTACTTC. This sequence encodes CASSLGGNGYEQYF.

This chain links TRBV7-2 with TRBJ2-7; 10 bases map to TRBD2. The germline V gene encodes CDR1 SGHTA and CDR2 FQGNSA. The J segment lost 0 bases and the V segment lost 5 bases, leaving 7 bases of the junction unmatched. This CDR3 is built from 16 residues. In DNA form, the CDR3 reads TGTGCCAGCAGCATGGTAGCGGGGGGATCCTCCTACGAGCAGTACTTC. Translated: CASSMVAGGSSYEQYF.

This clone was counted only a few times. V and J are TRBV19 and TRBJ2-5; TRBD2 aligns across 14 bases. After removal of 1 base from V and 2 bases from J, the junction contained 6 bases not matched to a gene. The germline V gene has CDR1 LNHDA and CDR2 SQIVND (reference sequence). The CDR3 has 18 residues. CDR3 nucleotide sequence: TGTGCCAGTAGTATAGGACTAGCGGGAGGGCCGGTGCAAGAGACCCAGTACTTC. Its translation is CASSIGLAGGPVQETQYF.

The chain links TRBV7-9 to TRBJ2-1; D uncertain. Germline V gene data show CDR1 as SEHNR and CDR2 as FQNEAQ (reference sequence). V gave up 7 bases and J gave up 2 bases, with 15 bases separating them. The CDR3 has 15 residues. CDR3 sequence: CASKKDQTPYNEQFF. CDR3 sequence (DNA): TGTGCCAGCAAGAAAGATCAGACCCCCTACAATGAGCAGTTCTTC. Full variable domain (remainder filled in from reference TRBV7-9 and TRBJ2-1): DTGVSQNPRHKITKRGQNVTFRCDPISEHNRLYWYRQTLGQGPEFLTYFQNEAQLEKSRLLSDRFSAERPKGSFSTLEIQRTEQGDSAMYLCASKKDQTPYNEQFFGPGTRLTVL.